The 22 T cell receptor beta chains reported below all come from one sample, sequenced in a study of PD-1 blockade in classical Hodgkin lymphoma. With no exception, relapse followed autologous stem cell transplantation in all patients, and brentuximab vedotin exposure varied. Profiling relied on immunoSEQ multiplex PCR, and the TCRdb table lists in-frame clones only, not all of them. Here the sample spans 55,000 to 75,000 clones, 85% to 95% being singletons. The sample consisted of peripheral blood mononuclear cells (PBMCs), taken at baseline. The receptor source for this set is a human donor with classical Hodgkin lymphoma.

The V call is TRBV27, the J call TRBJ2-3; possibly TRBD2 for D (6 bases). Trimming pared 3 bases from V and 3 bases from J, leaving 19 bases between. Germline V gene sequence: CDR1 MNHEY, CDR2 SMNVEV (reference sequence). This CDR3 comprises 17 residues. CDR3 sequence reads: CASSFHSGGPSTDTQYF. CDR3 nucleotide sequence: TGTGCCAGCAGTTTCCACTCCGGAGGGCCCTCGACAGATACGCAGTATTTT.

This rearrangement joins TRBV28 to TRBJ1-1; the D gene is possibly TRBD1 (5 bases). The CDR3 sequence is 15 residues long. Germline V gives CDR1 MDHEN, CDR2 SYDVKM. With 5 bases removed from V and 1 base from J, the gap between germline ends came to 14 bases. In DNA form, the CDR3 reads TGTGCCAGCAGTGGACACGGGATCTCGAACACTGAAGCTTTCTTT. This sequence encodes CASSGHGISNTEAFF. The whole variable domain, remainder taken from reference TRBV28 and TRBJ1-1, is DVKVTQSSRYLVKRTGEKVFLECVQDMDHENMFWYRQDPGLGLRLIYFSYDVKMKEKGDIPEGYSVSREKKERFSLILESASTNQTSMYLCASSGHGISNTEAFFGQGTRLTVV.

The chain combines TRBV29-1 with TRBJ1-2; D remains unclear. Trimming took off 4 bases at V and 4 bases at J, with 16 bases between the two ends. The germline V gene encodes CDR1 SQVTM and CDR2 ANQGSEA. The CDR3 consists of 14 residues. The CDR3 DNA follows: TGCAGCGTTGTTGAGGACCTCGTGAGCTATGGCTACACCTTC. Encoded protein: CSVVEDLVSYGYTF.

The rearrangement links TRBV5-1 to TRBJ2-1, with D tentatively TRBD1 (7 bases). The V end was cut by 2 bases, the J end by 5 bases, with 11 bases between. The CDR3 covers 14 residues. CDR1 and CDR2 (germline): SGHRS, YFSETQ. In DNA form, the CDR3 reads TGCGCCAGCAGCTTCAGGGGGGTCCACAATGAGCAGTTCTTC. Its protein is CASSFRGVHNEQFF. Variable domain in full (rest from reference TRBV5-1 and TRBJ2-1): KAGVTQTPRYLIKTRGQQVTLSCSPISGHRSVSWYQQTPGQGLQFLFEYFSETQRNKGNFPGRFSGRQFSNSRSEMNVSTLELGDSALYLCASSFRGVHNEQFFGPGTRLTVL.

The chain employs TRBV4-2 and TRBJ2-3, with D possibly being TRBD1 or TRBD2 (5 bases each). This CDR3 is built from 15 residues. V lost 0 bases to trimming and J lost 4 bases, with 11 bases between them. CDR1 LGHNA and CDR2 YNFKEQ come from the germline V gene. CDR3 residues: CASSQETRGPDTQYF. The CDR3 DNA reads TGTGCCAGCAGCCAAGAGACCCGGGGCCCAGATACGCAGTATTTT.

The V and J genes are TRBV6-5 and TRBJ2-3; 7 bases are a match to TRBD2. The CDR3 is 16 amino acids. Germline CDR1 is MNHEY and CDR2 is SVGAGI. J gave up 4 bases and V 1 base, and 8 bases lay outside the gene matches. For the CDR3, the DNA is TGTGCCAGCAGTTACTGGGGGGGGACCTCGCCAGATACGCAGTATTTT. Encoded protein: CASSYWGGTSPDTQYF.

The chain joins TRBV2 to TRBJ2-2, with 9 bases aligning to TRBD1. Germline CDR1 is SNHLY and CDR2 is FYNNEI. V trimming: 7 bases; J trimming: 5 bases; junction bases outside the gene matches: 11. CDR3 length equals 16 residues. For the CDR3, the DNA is TGTGCCAGCAAACCACAGGGACAGGGATTGACCGGGGAGCTGTTTTTT. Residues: CASKPQGQGLTGELFF.

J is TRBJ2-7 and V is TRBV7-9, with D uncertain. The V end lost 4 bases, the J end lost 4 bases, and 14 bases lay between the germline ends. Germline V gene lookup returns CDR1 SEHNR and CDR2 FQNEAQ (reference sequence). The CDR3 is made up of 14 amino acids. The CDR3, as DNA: TGTGCCAGCAGCTCCCCTTTTCGTGATTACGAGCAGTACTTC. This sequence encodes CASSSPFRDYEQYF.

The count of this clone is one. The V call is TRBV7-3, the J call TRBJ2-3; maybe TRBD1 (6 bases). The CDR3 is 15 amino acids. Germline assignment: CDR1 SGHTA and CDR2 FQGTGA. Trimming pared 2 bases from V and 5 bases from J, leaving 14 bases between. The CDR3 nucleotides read TGTGCCAGCAGCTTAGAAGCTGCAGGGGTAGATACGCAGTATTTT. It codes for CASSLEAAGVDTQYF.

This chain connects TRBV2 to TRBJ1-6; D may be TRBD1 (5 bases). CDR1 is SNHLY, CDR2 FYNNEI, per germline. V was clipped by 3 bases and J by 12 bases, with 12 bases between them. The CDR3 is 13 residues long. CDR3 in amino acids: CASSDVEGLPLHF. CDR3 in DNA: TGTGCCAGCAGTGATGTGGAGGGGCTACCCCTCCACTTT.

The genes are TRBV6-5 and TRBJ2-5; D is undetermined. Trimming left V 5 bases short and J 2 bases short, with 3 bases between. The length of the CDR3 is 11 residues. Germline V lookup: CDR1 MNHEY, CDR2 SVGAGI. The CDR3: CASSPQETQYF. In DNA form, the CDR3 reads TGTGCCAGCAGTCCTCAAGAGACCCAGTACTTC.

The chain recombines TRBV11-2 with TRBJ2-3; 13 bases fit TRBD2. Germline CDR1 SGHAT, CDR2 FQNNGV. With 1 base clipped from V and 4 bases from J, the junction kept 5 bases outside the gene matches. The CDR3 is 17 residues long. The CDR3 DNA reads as TGTGCCAGCAGCTTAGTACTAGCGGGGGGGCCAGCAGATACGCAGTATTTT. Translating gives CASSLVLAGGPADTQYF.

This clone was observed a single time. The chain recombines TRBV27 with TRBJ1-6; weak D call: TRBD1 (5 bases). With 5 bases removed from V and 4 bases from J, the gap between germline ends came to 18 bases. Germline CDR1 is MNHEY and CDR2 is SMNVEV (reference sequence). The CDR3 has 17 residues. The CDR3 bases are TGTGCCAGCAGTCTCGGGACGCTAGCAGGATATAATTCACCCCTCCACTTT. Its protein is CASSLGTLAGYNSPLHF.

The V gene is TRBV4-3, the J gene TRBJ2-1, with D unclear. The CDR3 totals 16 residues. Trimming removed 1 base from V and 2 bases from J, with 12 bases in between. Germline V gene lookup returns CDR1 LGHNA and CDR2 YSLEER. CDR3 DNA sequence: TGCGCCAGCAGCCAAGGTACTTCACTCACCTACAATGAGCAGTTCTTC. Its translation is CASSQGTSLTYNEQFF.

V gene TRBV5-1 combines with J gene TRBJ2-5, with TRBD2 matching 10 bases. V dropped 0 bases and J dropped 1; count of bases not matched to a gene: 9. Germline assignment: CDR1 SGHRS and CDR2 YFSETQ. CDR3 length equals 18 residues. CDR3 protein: CASSLAASGRVLQETQYF. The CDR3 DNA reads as TGCGCCAGCAGCTTGGCGGCTAGCGGGAGAGTCCTCCAAGAGACCCAGTACTTC.

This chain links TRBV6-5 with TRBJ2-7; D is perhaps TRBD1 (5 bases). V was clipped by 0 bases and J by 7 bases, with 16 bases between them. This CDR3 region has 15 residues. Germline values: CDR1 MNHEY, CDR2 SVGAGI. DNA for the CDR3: TGTGCCAGCAGTTACTCCCCAGACAGTATTCGTGAGCAGTACTTC. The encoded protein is CASSYSPDSIREQYF.

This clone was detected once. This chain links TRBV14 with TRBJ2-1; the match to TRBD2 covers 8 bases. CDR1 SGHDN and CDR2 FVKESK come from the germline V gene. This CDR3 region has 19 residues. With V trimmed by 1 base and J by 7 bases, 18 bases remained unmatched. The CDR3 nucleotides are TGTGCCAGCAGCCAAGGAGGGGATAGCGGGACCCCGTCGGAGAATGAGCAGTTCTTC. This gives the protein CASSQGGDSGTPSENEQFF.

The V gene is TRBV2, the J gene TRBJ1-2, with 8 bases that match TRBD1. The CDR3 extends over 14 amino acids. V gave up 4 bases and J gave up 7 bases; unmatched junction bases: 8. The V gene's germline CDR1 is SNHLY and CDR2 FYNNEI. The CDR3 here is CASSVGQGQVGYTF. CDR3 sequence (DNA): TGTGCCAGCAGTGTCGGACAGGGACAAGTTGGCTACACCTTC.

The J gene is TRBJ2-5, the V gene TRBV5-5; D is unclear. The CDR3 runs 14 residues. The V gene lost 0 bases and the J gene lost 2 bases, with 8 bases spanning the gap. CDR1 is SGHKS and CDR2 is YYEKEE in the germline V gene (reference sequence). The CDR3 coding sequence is TGTGCCAGCAGCTTGGTGGACGGACAAGAGACCCAGTACTTC. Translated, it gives CASSLVDGQETQYF. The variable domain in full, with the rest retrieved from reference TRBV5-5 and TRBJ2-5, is DAGVTQSPTHLIKTRGQQVTLRCSPISGHKSVSWYQQVLGQGPQFIFQYYEKEERGRGNFPDRFSARQFPNYSSELNVNALLLGDSALYLCASSLVDGQETQYFGPGTRLLVL.

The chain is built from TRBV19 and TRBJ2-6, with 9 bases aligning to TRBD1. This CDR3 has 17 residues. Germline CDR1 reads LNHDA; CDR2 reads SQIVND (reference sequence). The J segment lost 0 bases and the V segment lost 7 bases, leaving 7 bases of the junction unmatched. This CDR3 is CASTPGQGFSGANVLTF. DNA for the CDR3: TGTGCCAGTACGCCGGGACAGGGATTCTCTGGGGCCAACGTCCTGACTTTC.

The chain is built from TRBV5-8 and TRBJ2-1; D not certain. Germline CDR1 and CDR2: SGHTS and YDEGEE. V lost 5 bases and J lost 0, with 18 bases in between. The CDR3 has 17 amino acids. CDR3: CASRSGGSLSSYNEQFF. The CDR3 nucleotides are TGTGCCAGCAGGTCAGGCGGCAGTCTGAGCTCCTACAATGAGCAGTTCTTC.

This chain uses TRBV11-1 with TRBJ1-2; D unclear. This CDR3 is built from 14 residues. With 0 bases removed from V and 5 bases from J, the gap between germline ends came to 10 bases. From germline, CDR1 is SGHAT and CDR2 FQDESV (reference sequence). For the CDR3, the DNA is TGTGCCAGCAGCTTAGCACCGGGCCCATATGGCTACACCTTC. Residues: CASSLAPGPYGYTF. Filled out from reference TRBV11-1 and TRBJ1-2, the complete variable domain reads EAEVAQSPRYKITEKSQAVAFWCDPISGHATLYWYRQILGQGPELLVQFQDESVVDDSQLPKDRFSAERLKGVDSTLKIQPAELGDSAMYLCASSLAPGPYGYTFGSGTRLTVV.